This entry describes one T cell receptor (beta chain). Its antigen is unidentified. The data are from a study of cytotoxic CD8 clonotypes in ibrutinib-treated CLL. Turning to the study itself: Responses comprised around 24 partial and 2 complete; at median approximately 70 months, about 15 remained remitted and about twelve progressed. Findings and caveats of the study: Sampling schedules were unmatched across sustained-remission and progressing patients. Clonality increased with ibrutinib response but returned toward baseline at progression.

Depths of 1 in 200,000 to 1 in 1 million T cells were the sequencing target. Libraries were prepared by immunoSEQ multiplex PCR; TCRdb keeps only in-frame clonotypes and omits some of them. The sample has roughly 200,000 clones; around 70% are singletons. The V segment lost 5 bases and the J segment 10 bases; nucleotides outside the gene matches: 11. The length of the CDR3 is 13 residues. Germline assignment: CDR1 GTSNPN and CDR2 SVGIG (reference sequence). J is TRBJ1-5 and V is TRBV30, with 7 bases fitting TRBD1. Sequenced here: PBMCs, sampled after 12 months of ibrutinib treatment. The TCR originated in a human donor with chronic lymphocytic leukemia. This chain's CDR3 is CAWGYRGVGPQHF. DNA of the CDR3: TGTGCCTGGGGATACAGGGGAGTAGGACCCCAGCATTTT.